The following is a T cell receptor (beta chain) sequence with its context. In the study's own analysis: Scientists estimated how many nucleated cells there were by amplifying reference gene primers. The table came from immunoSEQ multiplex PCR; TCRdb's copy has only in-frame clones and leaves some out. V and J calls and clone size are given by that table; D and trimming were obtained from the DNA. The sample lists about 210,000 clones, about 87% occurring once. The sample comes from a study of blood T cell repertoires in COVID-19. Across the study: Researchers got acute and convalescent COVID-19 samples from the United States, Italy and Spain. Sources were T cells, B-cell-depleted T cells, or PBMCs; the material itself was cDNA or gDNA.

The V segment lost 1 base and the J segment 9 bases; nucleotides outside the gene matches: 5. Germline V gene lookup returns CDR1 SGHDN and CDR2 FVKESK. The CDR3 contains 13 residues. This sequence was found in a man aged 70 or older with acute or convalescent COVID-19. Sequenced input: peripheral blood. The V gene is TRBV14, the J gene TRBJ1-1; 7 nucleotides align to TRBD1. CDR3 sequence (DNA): TGTGCCAGCAGCCAAGGGACAGGATCCAAAGCTTTCTTT. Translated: CASSQGTGSKAFF.